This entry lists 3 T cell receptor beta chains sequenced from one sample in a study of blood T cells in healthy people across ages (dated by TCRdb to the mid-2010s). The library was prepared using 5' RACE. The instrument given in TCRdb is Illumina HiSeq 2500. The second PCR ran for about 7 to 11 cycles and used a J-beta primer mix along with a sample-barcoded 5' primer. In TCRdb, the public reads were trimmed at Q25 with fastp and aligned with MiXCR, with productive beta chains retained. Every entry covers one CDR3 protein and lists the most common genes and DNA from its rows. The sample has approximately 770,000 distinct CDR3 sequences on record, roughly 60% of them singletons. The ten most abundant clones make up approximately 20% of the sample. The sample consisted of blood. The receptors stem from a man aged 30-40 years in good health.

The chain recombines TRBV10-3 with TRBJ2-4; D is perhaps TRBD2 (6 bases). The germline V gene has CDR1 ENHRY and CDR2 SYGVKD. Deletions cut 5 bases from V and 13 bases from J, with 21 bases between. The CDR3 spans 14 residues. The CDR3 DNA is TGTGCCATCAGTACCTCGCGGGACCAAAGGGAGCAGTACTTC. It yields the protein CAISTSRDQREQYF.

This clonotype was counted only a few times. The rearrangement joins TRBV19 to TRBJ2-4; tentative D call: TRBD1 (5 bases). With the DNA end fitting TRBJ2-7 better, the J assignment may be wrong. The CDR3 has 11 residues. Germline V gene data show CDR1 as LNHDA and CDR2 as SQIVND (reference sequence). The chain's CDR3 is CARKIGDEQYF. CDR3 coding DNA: TGTGCCCGCAAAATAGGGGACGAGCAGTACTTC.

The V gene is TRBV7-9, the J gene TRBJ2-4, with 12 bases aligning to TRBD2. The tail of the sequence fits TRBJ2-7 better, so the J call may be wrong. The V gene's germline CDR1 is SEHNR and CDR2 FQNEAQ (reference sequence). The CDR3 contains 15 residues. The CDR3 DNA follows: TGTGCCAGCAGCGGACTGACTAGCGGGAGTTACGAGCAGTACTTC. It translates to CASSGLTSGSYEQYF.